The 32 T cell receptor beta chains reported below all come from one sample, sequenced in a study of control samples from healthy donors and cancer patients. The data were produced by immunoSEQ multiplex PCR, yet TCRdb's version contains in-frame clones alone and is incomplete. The sample carries roughly 370,000 clones, approximately 90% recorded once. The sequencing sample was made of PBMCs. These receptors were collected from a man aged 35-49 years with head and neck cancer.

The genes are TRBV7-8 and TRBJ2-1, with a tentative D call TRBD2 (7 bases). In germline, CDR1 is SGHVS, CDR2 FQNEAQ. Deletions cut 2 bases from V and 3 bases from J, with 17 bases between. This CDR3 spans 17 amino acids. CDR3 residues: CASSLPLRGGDYNEQFF. Written as DNA, the CDR3 is TGTGCCAGCAGCTTACCCCTTAGGGGGGGGGACTACAATGAGCAGTTCTTC.

The chain combines TRBV6-6 with TRBJ2-7; the match to TRBD2 covers 7 bases. Trimming at V came to 7 bases and at J to 6 bases, leaving 18 bases not matched to a gene. The CDR3 covers 16 residues. Germline assignment: CDR1 MNHNY and CDR2 SVGAGI (reference sequence). CDR3 nucleotides: TGTGCCAGCACATTGTCGATGGGGCGGCCGGGGGGCGAGCAGTACTTC. It is translated as CASTLSMGRPGGEQYF.

The V gene is TRBV5-6, the J gene TRBJ2-3; a possible D gene is TRBD2 (5 bases). Germline V CDR1 and CDR2: SGHDT, YYEEEE. The V end lost 0 bases, the J end lost 5 bases, and 7 bases lay between the germline ends. The CDR3 runs to 13 residues. CDR3 in DNA: TGTGCCAGCAGCTTGGGAGGGCAAGATACGCAGTATTTT. It specifies CASSLGGQDTQYF.

In its sample, this clone was seen once. The genes are TRBV6-6 and TRBJ1-2; D call uncertain. This CDR3 is built from 12 residues. Trimming removed 1 base at V and 6 bases at J, with 6 bases between. The germline V gene encodes CDR1 MNHNY and CDR2 SVGAGI (reference sequence). CDR3 in amino acids: CASSYFRDGYTF. The CDR3, as DNA: TGTGCCAGCAGTTACTTTCGAGATGGCTACACCTTC.

This sequence joins TRBV12-3 or TRBV12-4 and TRBJ2-7; D unclear. Trimming took off 3 bases at V and 11 bases at J, with 14 bases between the two ends. The CDR3 loop spans 12 amino acids. CDR3 coding DNA: TGTGCCAGCAGTTTCGGACCCAGTGACGAGTACTTC. Its translation: CASSFGPSDEYF.

V gene TRBV27 combines with J gene TRBJ2-1; D is perhaps TRBD2 (7 bases). Germline assignment: CDR1 MNHEY and CDR2 SMNVEV (reference sequence). CDR3 length: 17 residues. Trimming pared 4 bases from V and 4 bases from J, leaving 20 bases between. CDR3: CASSSVGAGADYNEQFF. CDR3 bases: TGTGCCAGCAGTTCCGTGGGGGCGGGGGCCGATTACAATGAGCAGTTCTTC.

This chain links TRBV6-6 with TRBJ1-2, with 10 positions matching TRBD1. V trimming: 8 bases; J trimming: 1 base; junction bases outside the gene matches: 7. CDR3 size: 15 residues. The V gene's germline CDR1 is MNHNY and CDR2 SVGAGI (reference sequence). Here the CDR3 reads CASGPRTGGNYGYTF. The CDR3 region has the DNA TGTGCCAGCGGCCCCCGGACAGGGGGTAACTATGGCTACACCTTC.

The gene calls are TRBV7-6 and TRBJ1-3; D call uncertain. This CDR3 has 15 residues. Trimming pared 1 base from V and 4 bases from J, leaving 11 bases between. From germline, CDR1 is SGHVS and CDR2 FNYEAQ. CDR3 DNA: TGTGCCAGCAGCTTAGATGGACCAGCCGGAAACACCATATATTTT. Translation gives CASSLDGPAGNTIYF.

The chain joins TRBV24-1 to TRBJ2-5; tentatively, D is TRBD2 (5 bases). Germline lookup yields CDR1 KGHDR and CDR2 SFDVKD. This CDR3 comprises 13 residues. V dropped 4 bases and J dropped 4 bases, with 9 bases sitting between them. The CDR3 region has the DNA TGTGCCACCAGTGACCCAGGAGGAGAGACCCAGTACTTC. Translated, it gives CATSDPGGETQYF.

This chain uses TRBV28 with TRBJ1-2; D might be TRBD1 (5 bases). The length of the CDR3 is 14 residues. From germline, CDR1 is MDHEN and CDR2 SYDVKM. Trimming removed 2 bases from V and 3 bases from J, with 10 bases in between. CDR3 bases: TGTGCCAGCAGTTTACAAGCGGGGGACTATGGCTACACCTTC. It codes for CASSLQAGDYGYTF.

The chain recombines TRBV27 with TRBJ2-7; 12 nucleotides align to TRBD2. V lost 8 bases to trimming and J lost 0 bases; unmatched junction nucleotides: 8. Germline loops: CDR1 MNHEY, CDR2 SMNVEV (reference sequence). This CDR3 is 16 amino acids long. In nucleotides, the CDR3 is TGTGCCAGCTGCAAAGGACTAGCGGGACACTCCTACGAGCAGTACTTC. Its translation: CASCKGLAGHSYEQYF.

J is TRBJ2-1 and V is TRBV2; D possibly corresponds to TRBD2 (6 bases). CDR1 SNHLY and CDR2 FYNNEI come from the germline V gene. CDR3 length: 15 residues. V gave up 7 bases and J gave up 6 bases, with 19 bases separating them. This CDR3 reads CASTSTSWLFNEQFF. DNA of the CDR3: TGTGCCAGCACCTCGACTAGTTGGCTGTTCAATGAGCAGTTCTTC.

The rearrangement uses TRBV12-3 or TRBV12-4 and TRBJ1-1; D is unresolved. The CDR3 runs 13 residues. V was shortened by 2 bases and J by 6 bases, with 10 bases between the two germline ends. CDR3 coding DNA: TGTGCCAGCAGTTTAAATCAGCGGGCTGAAGCTTTCTTT. Protein: CASSLNQRAEAFF.

V gene TRBV7-8 combines with J gene TRBJ1-5, with D perhaps matching TRBD1 (5 bases). This CDR3 spans 17 amino acids. With 1 base removed from V and 3 bases from J, the gap between germline ends came to 16 bases. The germline V gene has CDR1 SGHVS and CDR2 FQNEAQ. Here the CDR3 DNA reads TGTGCCAGCAGCTTAGGTAGGGAGACAGCGTTCAATCAGCCCCAGCATTTT. Translated, it gives CASSLGRETAFNQPQHF.

The table lists this clone with a count of one. V gene TRBV3-1 (or the pseudogene TRBV3-2) combines with J gene TRBJ2-1; D gene ambiguous. The CDR3 is 13 amino acids. CDR1 is LGHDT, CDR2 YNNKEL, per germline (reference sequence). With 2 bases removed from V and 4 bases from J, the gap between germline ends came to 6 bases. The CDR3: CASSQMIYNEQFF. CDR3 nucleotides: TGTGCCAGCAGCCAAATGATATACAATGAGCAGTTCTTC.

This chain joins TRBV7-8 and TRBJ1-5; no clear D. V was trimmed by 1 base and J by 2 bases, leaving 6 bases between them. The CDR3 has 14 residues. The germline V gene has CDR1 SGHVS and CDR2 FQNEAQ. As DNA, the CDR3 is TGTGCCAGCAGCTTAGAGGGTGGCAATCAGCCCCAGCATTTT. This translates into CASSLEGGNQPQHF. Complete variable domain (other parts from reference TRBV7-8 and TRBJ1-5): GAGVSQSPRYKVAKRGQDVALRCDPISGHVSLFWYQQALGQGPEFLTYFQNEAQLDKSGLPSDRFFAERPEGSVSTLKIQRTQQEDSAVYLCASSLEGGNQPQHFGDGTRLSIL.

The chain uses TRBV7-2 and TRBJ1-5; D gene unclear. This CDR3 comprises 13 residues. V lost 1 base to trimming and J lost 5 bases, with 6 bases between them. From germline, CDR1 is SGHTA and CDR2 FQGNSA. CDR3 DNA sequence: TGTGCCAGCAGCTTAGGGACCTATCAGCCCCAGCATTTT. Translating gives CASSLGTYQPQHF.

The CDR3 DNA is TGTGCCTGGAGTCCGAGGACAGGGGGCTCTGGGGCCAACGTCCTGACTTTC. Amino acid sequence: CAWSPRTGGSGANVLTF. The rearrangement links TRBV30 to TRBJ2-6; 10 nucleotides line up with TRBD1. Germline CDR1 GTSNPN, CDR2 SVGIG (reference sequence). The CDR3 sequence is 17 residues long. V trimming: 2 bases; J trimming: 0 bases; junction bases outside the gene matches: 4.

The genes are TRBV4-3 and TRBJ2-1, with a weak D call TRBD2 (6 bases). Between the trimmed V and J ends, which lost 3 bases and 15 bases, there was a span of 18 bases. CDR3 length: 13 amino acids. Germline lookup yields CDR1 LGHNA and CDR2 YSLEER. The chain's CDR3 is CASSQTNRDSPFF. The CDR3, as DNA: TGCGCCAGCAGCCAGACTAACCGGGACTCACCGTTCTTC.

The V gene is TRBV5-1, the J gene TRBJ2-5; the D is unclear. This CDR3 has 17 residues. V gave up 2 bases and J gave up 2 bases, with 19 bases separating them. The germline gives CDR1 SGHRS, CDR2 YFSETQ. DNA of the CDR3: TGCGCCAGCAGCTTACGCCCGGCCGGCAGCAGTCAAGAGACCCAGTACTTC. This gives the protein CASSLRPAGSSQETQYF.

The V call is TRBV9, the J call TRBJ2-7, with D tentatively TRBD2 (5 bases). V was cut by 0 bases and J by 4 bases, with 14 bases left in between. Germline-derived CDR1 and CDR2 are SGDLS and YYNGEE. The CDR3 consists of 15 residues. The CDR3 nucleotides are TGTGCCAGCAGCGTAGGGGTCGGGATGGGGTACGAGCAGTACTTC. Its protein is CASSVGVGMGYEQYF.

The rearrangement links TRBV6-5 to TRBJ2-3; a weak D match, TRBD2 (6 bases). CDR3 size: 15 residues. Germline-derived CDR1 and CDR2 are MNHEY and SVGAGI. The germline V and J ends were trimmed by 6 bases and 6 bases, with 19 bases remaining between them. The CDR3 sequence: CASRQTSAVLDTQYF. In nucleotides, the CDR3 is TGTGCCAGCAGGCAGACTAGTGCGGTACTTGATACGCAGTATTTT.

The CDR3 spells CASSLRDRPNSPLHF. Here the CDR3 DNA reads TGTGCCAGCAGTTTAAGAGACCGACCGAATTCACCCCTCCACTTT. This chain joins TRBV27 and TRBJ1-6, with D hard to call. Per the germline V gene, CDR1 is MNHEY and CDR2 is SMNVEV (reference sequence). This CDR3 contains 15 residues. V was trimmed by 2 bases and J by 7 bases, leaving 12 bases between them.

V gene TRBV6-5 combines with J gene TRBJ2-7; D could derive from TRBD1 or TRBD2 (6 bases each). CDR1 MNHEY and CDR2 SVGAGI come from the germline V gene. V lost 0 bases to trimming and J lost 4 bases, with 13 bases between them. The CDR3 spans 15 residues. CDR3 sequence (DNA): TGTGCCAGCAGTTACTCGCGGGACATACGATACGAGCAGTACTTC. Protein product: CASSYSRDIRYEQYF.

This clone occurred once. The J gene is TRBJ2-7, the V gene TRBV28, with 7 nucleotides matching TRBD1. The ends lost 7 bases at V and 2 bases at J; junction bases unmatched: 8. Germline loops: CDR1 MDHEN, CDR2 SYDVKM. CDR3 length: 14 residues. CDR3: CASKEGAPPYEQYF. Written as DNA, the CDR3 is TGTGCCAGCAAAGAGGGGGCCCCCCCCTACGAGCAGTACTTC.

This clone was detected only once. The gene calls are TRBV29-1 and TRBJ1-4; D remains unclear. Per germline, CDR1 SQVTM and CDR2 ANQGSEA. This CDR3 region has 13 residues. V dropped 4 bases and J dropped 1 base, with 7 bases sitting between them. CDR3 bases: TGCAGCGTTGGGGCAGGAACTAATGAAAAACTGTTTTTT. The encoded protein is CSVGAGTNEKLFF.

The chain has TRBV9 and TRBJ2-1; TRBD2 agrees at 10 bases. The V and J ends lost 4 bases and 5 bases, in that order; junction bases with no gene match: 3. Germline V gene data show CDR1 as SGDLS and CDR2 as YYNGEE. The CDR3 is 14 residues long. CDR3 protein: CASSPSGGNNEQFF. The CDR3 coding sequence is TGTGCCAGCAGCCCTAGCGGGGGCAACAATGAGCAGTTCTTC.

The chain is built from TRBV2 and TRBJ1-1; D is ambiguous. CDR3 length equals 16 residues. V dropped 6 bases and J dropped 0 bases, with 17 bases sitting between them. The germline gives CDR1 SNHLY, CDR2 FYNNEI. CDR3 protein: CASRALFVNMNTEAFF. In nucleotides, the CDR3 is TGTGCCAGCAGGGCTCTATTTGTCAACATGAACACTGAAGCTTTCTTT.

Of note for this clone: This sample also contains other DNA sequences that code for the same CDR3. V usage is TRBV6-5 and J usage is TRBJ1-5; no definite D call. There are 14 residues in the CDR3. The ends were cut back, 3 bases at V and 3 bases at J, with 9 bases in the middle. Germline V gives CDR1 MNHEY, CDR2 SVGAGI. The CDR3 region is CASSYSRDNQPQHF. Here the CDR3 DNA reads TGTGCCAGCAGTTATTCCAGAGACAATCAGCCCCAGCATTTT.

J is TRBJ1-3 and V is TRBV7-2; maybe TRBD1 (5 bases). This CDR3 is built from 15 residues. In germline, CDR1 is SGHTA, CDR2 FQGNSA. V was shortened by 5 bases and J by 0 bases, with 11 bases between the two germline ends. The DNA for the CDR3 is TGTGCCAGCAGCCCTGGGGGACTCTCTGGAAACACCATATATTTT. Residues: CASSPGGLSGNTIYF.

The V and J genes are TRBV6-5 and TRBJ2-7; TRBD2 matches at 7 bases. The germline V gene encodes CDR1 MNHEY and CDR2 SVGAGI. The CDR3 contains 13 residues. V trimming: 2 bases; J trimming: 5 bases; junction bases outside the gene matches: 3. This chain's CDR3 is CASSYASGDEQYF. CDR3 DNA: TGTGCCAGCAGTTACGCTAGCGGCGACGAGCAGTACTTC.

This clone has only one observation. The chain uses TRBV29-1 and TRBJ1-1, with 7 bases aligning to TRBD1. Losses at the gene ends were 3 bases for V and 2 bases for J; bases not matched to a gene: 3. The CDR3 totals 13 residues. Per the germline V gene, CDR1 is SQVTM and CDR2 is ANQGSEA. CDR3 in amino acids: CSVDDRVNTEAFF. Written as DNA, the CDR3 is TGCAGCGTTGATGACAGGGTAAACACTGAAGCTTTCTTT. Complete variable domain (other parts from reference TRBV29-1 and TRBJ1-1): SAVISQKPSRDICQRGTSLTIQCQVDSQVTMMFWYRQQPGQSLTLIATANQGSEATYESGFVIDKFPISRPNLTFSTLTVSNMSPEDSSIYLCSVDDRVNTEAFFGQGTRLTVV.